Below, one TCR beta chain is given with its context. The CDR3 spans 15 residues. The V gene lost 4 bases and the J gene lost 0 bases, with 10 bases spanning the gap. Germline V lookup: CDR1 MNHEY, CDR2 SVGAGI. This record belongs to a study of blood T cell repertoires in COVID-19. TCRdb's copy holds only in-frame clones and misses some; the assay was immunoSEQ multiplex PCR. Of 110,000 or so clones listed, roughly 82% are singletons. The receptor comes from a human donor in a cohort sampled during active COVID-19. The gene calls are TRBV6-5 and TRBJ2-4, with unresolved D. The sample taken for sequencing was peripheral blood. The CDR3 DNA is TGTGCCAGCAGTTTTACTCCGGGAGCCAAAAACATTCAGTACTTC. This translates into CASSFTPGAKNIQYF.